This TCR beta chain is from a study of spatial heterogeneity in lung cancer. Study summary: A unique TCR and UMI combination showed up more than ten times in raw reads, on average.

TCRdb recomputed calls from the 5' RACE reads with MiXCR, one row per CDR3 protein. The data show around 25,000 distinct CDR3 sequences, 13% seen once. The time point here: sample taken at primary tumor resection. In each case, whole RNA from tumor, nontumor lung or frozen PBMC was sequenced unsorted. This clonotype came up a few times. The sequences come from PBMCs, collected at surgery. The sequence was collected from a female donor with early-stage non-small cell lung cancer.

DNA of the CDR3: TGTGCCAGTAGTGAAGGTCCAGGGGACAATCAGCCCCAGCATTTT. Encoded protein: CASSEGPGDNQPQHF. The chain uses TRBV19 and TRBJ1-5; maybe TRBD1 (6 bases). Between the trimmed V and J ends, which lost 5 bases and 3 bases, there was a span of 14 bases. The CDR3 runs to 15 residues. Germline CDR1 is LNHDA and CDR2 is SQIVND (reference sequence).